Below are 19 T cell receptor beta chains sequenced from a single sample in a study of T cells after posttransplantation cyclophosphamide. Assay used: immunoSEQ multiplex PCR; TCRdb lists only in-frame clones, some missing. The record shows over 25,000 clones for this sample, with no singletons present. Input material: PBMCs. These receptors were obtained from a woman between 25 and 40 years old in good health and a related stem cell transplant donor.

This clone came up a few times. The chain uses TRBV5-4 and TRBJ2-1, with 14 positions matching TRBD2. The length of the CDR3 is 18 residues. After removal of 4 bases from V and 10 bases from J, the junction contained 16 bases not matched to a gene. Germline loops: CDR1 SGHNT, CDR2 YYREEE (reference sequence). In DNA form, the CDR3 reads TGTGCCAGCAGCCCAATTCAAGTGGGGACTAGCGGGGGCTACGAGCAGTTCTTC. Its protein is CASSPIQVGTSGGYEQFF.

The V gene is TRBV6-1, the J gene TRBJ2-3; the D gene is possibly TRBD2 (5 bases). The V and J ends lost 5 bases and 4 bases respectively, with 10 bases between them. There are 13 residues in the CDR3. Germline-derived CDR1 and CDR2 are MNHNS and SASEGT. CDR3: CASSLRGSDTQYF. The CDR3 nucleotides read TGTGCCAGCAGTCTTCGCGGGTCAGATACGCAGTATTTT.

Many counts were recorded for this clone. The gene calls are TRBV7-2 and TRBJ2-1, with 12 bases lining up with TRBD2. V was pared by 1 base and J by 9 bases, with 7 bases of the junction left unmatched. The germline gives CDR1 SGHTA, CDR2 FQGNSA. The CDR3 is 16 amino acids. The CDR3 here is CASSLGPSGGAGEQFF. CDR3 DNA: TGTGCCAGCAGCTTAGGCCCTAGCGGGGGGGCGGGTGAGCAGTTCTTC.

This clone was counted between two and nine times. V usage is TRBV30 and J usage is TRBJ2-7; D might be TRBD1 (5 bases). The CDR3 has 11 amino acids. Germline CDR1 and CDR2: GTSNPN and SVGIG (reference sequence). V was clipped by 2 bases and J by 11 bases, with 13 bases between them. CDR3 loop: CAWSSPPTEYF. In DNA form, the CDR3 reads TGTGCCTGGAGTTCCCCTCCGACAGAGTACTTC.

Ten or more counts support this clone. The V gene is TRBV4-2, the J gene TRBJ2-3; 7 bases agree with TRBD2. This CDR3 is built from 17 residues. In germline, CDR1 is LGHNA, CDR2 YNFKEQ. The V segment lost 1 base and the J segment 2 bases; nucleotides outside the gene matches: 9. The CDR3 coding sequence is TGTGCCAGCAGCCAAGTTGGGCCTAGCGGTCCCACAGATACGCAGTATTTT. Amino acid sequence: CASSQVGPSGPTDTQYF.

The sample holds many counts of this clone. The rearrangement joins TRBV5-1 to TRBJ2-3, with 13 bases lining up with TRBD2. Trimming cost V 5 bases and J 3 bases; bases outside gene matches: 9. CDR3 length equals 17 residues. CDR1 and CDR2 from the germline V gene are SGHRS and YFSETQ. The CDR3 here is CASSFRLLAGGTDTQYF. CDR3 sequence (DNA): TGCGCCAGCAGTTTCCGGTTACTAGCGGGGGGGACAGATACGCAGTATTTT.

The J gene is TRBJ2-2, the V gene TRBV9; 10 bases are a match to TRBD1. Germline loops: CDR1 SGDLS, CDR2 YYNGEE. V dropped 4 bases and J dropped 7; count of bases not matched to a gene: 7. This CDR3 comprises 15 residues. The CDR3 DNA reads TGTGCCAGCAGCCTCGGGACAGGGGATATCGGGGAGCTGTTTTTT. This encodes CASSLGTGDIGELFF.

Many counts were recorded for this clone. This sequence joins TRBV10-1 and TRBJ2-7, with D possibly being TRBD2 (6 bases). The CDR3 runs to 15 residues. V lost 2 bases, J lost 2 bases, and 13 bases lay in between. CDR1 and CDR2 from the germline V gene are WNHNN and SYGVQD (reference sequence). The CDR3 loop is CASSEARDSPYEQYF. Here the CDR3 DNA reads TGCGCCAGCAGTGAGGCCCGGGACTCGCCCTACGAGCAGTACTTC.

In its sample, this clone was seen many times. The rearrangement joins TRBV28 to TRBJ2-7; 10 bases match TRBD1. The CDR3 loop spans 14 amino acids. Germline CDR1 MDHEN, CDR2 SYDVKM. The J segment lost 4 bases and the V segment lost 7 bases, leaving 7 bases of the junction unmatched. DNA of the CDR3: TGTGCCAGCACCAAGACAGGGGGCGCGTACGAGCAGTACTTC. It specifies CASTKTGGAYEQYF. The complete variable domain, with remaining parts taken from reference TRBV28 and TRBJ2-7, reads DVKVTQSSRYLVKRTGEKVFLECVQDMDHENMFWYRQDPGLGLRLIYFSYDVKMKEKGDIPEGYSVSREKKERFSLILESASTNQTSMYLCASTKTGGAYEQYFGPGTRLTVT.

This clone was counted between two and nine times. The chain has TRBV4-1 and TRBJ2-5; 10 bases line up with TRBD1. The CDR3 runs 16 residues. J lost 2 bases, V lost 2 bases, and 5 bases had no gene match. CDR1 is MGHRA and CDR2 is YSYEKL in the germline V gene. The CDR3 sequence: CASSQYGTGVQETQYF. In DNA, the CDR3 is TGCGCCAGCAGCCAATACGGGACAGGGGTTCAAGAGACCCAGTACTTC.

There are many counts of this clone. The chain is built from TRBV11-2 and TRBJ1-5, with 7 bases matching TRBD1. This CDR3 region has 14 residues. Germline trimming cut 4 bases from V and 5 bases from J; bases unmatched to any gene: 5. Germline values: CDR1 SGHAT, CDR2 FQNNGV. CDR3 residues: CASSYTGDHQPQHF. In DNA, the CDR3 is TGTGCCAGCAGCTATACAGGGGACCATCAGCCCCAGCATTTT.

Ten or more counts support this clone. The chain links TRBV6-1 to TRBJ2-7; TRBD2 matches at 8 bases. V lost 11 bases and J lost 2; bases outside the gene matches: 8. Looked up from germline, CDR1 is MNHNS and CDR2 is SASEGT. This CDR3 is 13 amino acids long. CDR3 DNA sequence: TGTGCCGGGGCCCGGGGGGGCACCTACGAGCAGTACTTC. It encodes CAGARGGTYEQYF.

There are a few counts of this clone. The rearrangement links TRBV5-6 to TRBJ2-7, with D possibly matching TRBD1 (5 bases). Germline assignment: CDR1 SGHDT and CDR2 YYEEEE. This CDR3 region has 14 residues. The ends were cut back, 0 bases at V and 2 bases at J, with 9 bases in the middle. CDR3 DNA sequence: TGTGCCAGCAGCTTGGAACAGGCGACCTACGAGCAGTACTTC. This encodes CASSLEQATYEQYF.

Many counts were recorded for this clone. The CDR3 region is CASSSQGARVETQYF. The CDR3 nucleotides are TGTGCCAGCAGCTCACAGGGGGCGCGGGTAGAGACCCAGTACTTC. V and J are TRBV5-8 and TRBJ2-5, with 9 bases matching TRBD1. The CDR3 is 15 amino acids. Germline V CDR1 and CDR2: SGHTS, YDEGEE. Unmatched junction bases numbered 7, after V lost 3 bases and J lost 4 bases.

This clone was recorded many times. CDR3 amino acids: CASSLGQGTYNSPLHF. DNA for the CDR3: TGTGCCAGCAGCTTAGGACAGGGGACCTATAATTCACCCCTCCACTTT. J is TRBJ1-6 and V is TRBV7-9; 8 bases are shared with TRBD1. Germline lookup yields CDR1 SEHNR and CDR2 FQNEAQ (reference sequence). This CDR3 spans 16 amino acids. With V trimmed by 1 base and J by 2 bases, 1 base remained unmatched. Looking up the rest from reference TRBV7-9 and TRBJ1-6 gives the full variable domain: DTGVSQNPRHKITKRGQNVTFRCDPISEHNRLYWYRQTLGQGPEFLTYFQNEAQLEKSRLLSDRFSAERPKGSFSTLEIQRTEQGDSAMYLCASSLGQGTYNSPLHFGNGTRLTVT.

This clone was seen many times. The CDR3 protein is CASSKTGELFF. The CDR3 nucleotides are TGCGCCAGCAGCAAAACCGGGGAGCTGTTTTTT. This chain links TRBV10-1 with TRBJ2-2; D unresolved. This CDR3 has 11 amino acids. The germline gives CDR1 WNHNN, CDR2 SYGVQD (reference sequence). V lost 6 bases and J 5 bases, leaving 4 bases between the germline ends.

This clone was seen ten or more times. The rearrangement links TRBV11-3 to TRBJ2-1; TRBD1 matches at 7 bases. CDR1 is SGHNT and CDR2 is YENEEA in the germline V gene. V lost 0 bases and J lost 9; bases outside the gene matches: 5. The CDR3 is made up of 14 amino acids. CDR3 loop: CASSLETGWGEQFF. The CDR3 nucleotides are TGTGCCAGCAGCTTAGAGACAGGGTGGGGTGAGCAGTTCTTC.

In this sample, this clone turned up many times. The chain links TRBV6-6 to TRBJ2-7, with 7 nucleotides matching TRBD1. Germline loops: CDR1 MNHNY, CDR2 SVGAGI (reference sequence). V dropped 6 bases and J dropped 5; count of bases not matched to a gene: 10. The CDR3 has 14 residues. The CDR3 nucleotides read TGTGCCAGCAGAGACAGGGCACGGCGAGACGAGCAGTACTTC. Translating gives CASRDRARRDEQYF.

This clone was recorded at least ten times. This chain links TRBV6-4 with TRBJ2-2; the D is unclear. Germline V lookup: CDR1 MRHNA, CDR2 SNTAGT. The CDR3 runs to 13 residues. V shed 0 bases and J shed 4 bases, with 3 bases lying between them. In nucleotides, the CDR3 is TGTGCCAGCAGTGACTCCGGCACCGGGGAGCTGTTTTTT. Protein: CASSDSGTGELFF.